This TCR beta chain emerged from a study of PD-1 blockade in classical Hodgkin lymphoma. As for the study in general: Administration of nivolumab to patients was at 3 mg/kg intravenously every 2 weeks. Study-level findings and limits: It was CD4+ TCR diversity, not CD8+, that rose significantly by C4D1. Newly diagnosed and completely responding patients shared comparable baseline diversity. TCR diversity at baseline was reported to be reduced in newly diagnosed patients relative to healthy donors.

The data were produced by immunoSEQ multiplex PCR, yet TCRdb's version contains in-frame clones alone and is incomplete. The sample contains over 8,000 clones, around nine tenths of which appear only once. The V and J ends lost 1 base and 5 bases respectively, with 18 bases between them. The CDR3 is 16 residues long. Germline V gene sequence: CDR1 SGHRS, CDR2 YFSETQ. On this clone itself: Its specificity is not known.

Time point described: cycle 4 day 1 (C4D1), after less than 7 weeks of nivolumab. Every single patient, without exception, relapsed after autologous stem cell transplantation, and brentuximab vedotin exposure varied. The TCR comes from a human donor with classical Hodgkin lymphoma. The sample in question was peripheral blood mononuclear cells (PBMCs), obtained before the fourth cycle of nivolumab. The chain couples TRBV5-1 to TRBJ2-5; weak D call: TRBD2 (6 bases). Written as DNA, the CDR3 is TGCGCCAGCAGCTTGAGGGGAGAGGCGGGGCGGGAGACCCAGTACTTC. Translated, it gives CASSLRGEAGRETQYF.